Below, 26 T cell receptor beta chains from the same sample are listed, as sequenced in a study of a mutant IDH1 vaccine in newly diagnosed glioma. The time point here: week 47, end of study. Alongside topical imiquimod, each dose of vaccine comprised 300 ug of mutant IDH1 20-mer peptide. Profiling relied on immunoSEQ multiplex PCR, and the TCRdb table lists in-frame clones only, not all of them. The sample has 45,000 to 65,000 clones; 65% are singletons. For these receptors, no antigen is known. The sample was peripheral blood mononuclear cells (PBMCs), taken from a glioma patient whose treatment included an IDH1 peptide vaccine. These receptors all stem from a man aged 35 to 55 with glioma. Some clones in this sample may be carry-over from other donors' samples.

The rearrangement uses TRBV27 and TRBJ1-3; D might be TRBD1 (6 bases). Trimming took 5 bases from V and 3 from J, leaving 17 bases between them. This CDR3 has 16 residues. Germline V gene data show CDR1 as MNHEY and CDR2 as SMNVEV (reference sequence). The CDR3 region is CASSPTWGARGNTIYF. The CDR3 nucleotides read TGTGCCAGCAGTCCCACCTGGGGGGCGCGTGGAAACACCATATATTTT.

This clone was seen more than once but under ten times. At the DNA level, this CDR3 is encoded by other sequences in the same sample as well. The chain combines TRBV6-6 with TRBJ2-2; D perhaps matches TRBD2 (6 bases). Looked up from germline, CDR1 is MNHNY and CDR2 is SVGAGI (reference sequence). This CDR3 region has 14 residues. Trimming removed 4 bases at V and 1 base at J, with 7 bases between. CDR3 loop: CASSWGLNTGELFF. Written as DNA, the CDR3 is TGTGCCAGCAGTTGGGGACTGAACACCGGGGAGCTGTTTTTT.

In its sample, this clone was seen a few times. This sequence joins TRBV25-1 and TRBJ2-7; D is possibly TRBD1 or TRBD2 (7 bases each). The CDR3 spans 16 residues. V dropped 3 bases and J dropped 4 bases, with 19 bases sitting between them. The V gene's germline CDR1 is MGHDK and CDR2 SYGVNS. This chain's CDR3 is CASSDPRQGGRYEQYF. CDR3 in DNA: TGTGCCAGCAGTGACCCTCGACAGGGAGGGAGATACGAGCAGTACTTC.

The rearrangement uses TRBV27 and TRBJ2-5; D is perhaps TRBD1 (6 bases). This CDR3 region has 14 residues. Germline lookup yields CDR1 MNHEY and CDR2 SMNVEV (reference sequence). V lost 10 bases and J lost 4, with 19 bases in between. The CDR3 protein is CATKGSGERETQYF. Here the CDR3 DNA reads TGTGCCACTAAAGGATCAGGGGAAAGAGAGACCCAGTACTTC.

The V gene is TRBV6-5, the J gene TRBJ1-6; TRBD1 might be the D (6 bases). Germline CDR1 reads MNHEY; CDR2 reads SVGAGI. With 0 bases removed from V and 5 bases from J, the gap between germline ends came to 11 bases. The CDR3 is 16 residues long. DNA of the CDR3: TGTGCCAGCAGTTACTCGAGTAGGGGGAATAATTCACCCCTCCACTTT. Translated, it gives CASSYSSRGNNSPLHF.

The rearrangement uses TRBV10-1 and TRBJ1-1; perhaps TRBD1 as D (6 bases). CDR3 length: 13 amino acids. V lost 6 bases to trimming and J lost 6 bases, with 14 bases between them. From germline, CDR1 is WNHNN and CDR2 SYGVQD (reference sequence). The chain's CDR3 is CASSTGMKAEAFF. The CDR3 region has the DNA TGCGCCAGCAGCACAGGGATGAAGGCTGAAGCTTTCTTT.

V is TRBV13 and J is TRBJ2-5; 7 nucleotides align to TRBD2. The V segment lost 0 bases and the J segment 1 base; nucleotides outside the gene matches: 2. Germline V gives CDR1 PRHDT, CDR2 FYEKMQ (reference sequence). The CDR3 is made up of 15 amino acids. The chain's CDR3 is CASSLGAGTQETQYF. CDR3 nucleotide sequence: TGTGCCAGCAGCTTAGGAGCGGGGACCCAAGAGACCCAGTACTTC.

This chain connects TRBV10-1 to TRBJ2-3; D not resolved. The germline V and J ends were trimmed by 0 bases and 3 bases, with 16 bases remaining between them. This CDR3 comprises 17 residues. Germline CDR1 is WNHNN and CDR2 is SYGVQD (reference sequence). The CDR3 DNA is TGCGCCAGCAGTGAGTCGAGGTCGGCAGGAATAACAGATACGCAGTATTTT. Translation gives CASSESRSAGITDTQYF.

This clone appeared a few times. The rearrangement joins TRBV7-2 to TRBJ1-6, with no clear D. Deletions cut 3 bases from V and 7 bases from J, with 10 bases between. This CDR3 comprises 14 residues. The V gene's germline CDR1 is SGHTA and CDR2 FQGNSA. CDR3 sequence (DNA): TGTGCCAGCAGCTTTATCGCCTGGAATTCACCCCTCCACTTT. Translated, it gives CASSFIAWNSPLHF.

This clone was counted a few times. The V call is TRBV29-1, the J call TRBJ2-7; D is ambiguous. The germline CDR1 and CDR2 sequences are SQVTM and ANQGSEA. V dropped 1 base and J dropped 2 bases, with 9 bases sitting between them. This CDR3 spans 13 amino acids. CDR3 in amino acids: CSVEGMPPYEQYF. The CDR3 DNA sequence: TGCAGCGTTGAAGGGATGCCTCCCTACGAGCAGTACTTC.

This clone was seen a few times. The CDR3 nucleotides read TGTGCCAGCAGAGGACAGGGGAACACTGAAGCTTTCTTT. Translation: CASRGQGNTEAFF. V is TRBV2 and J is TRBJ1-1, with 8 bases fitting TRBD1. The CDR3 runs to 13 residues. CDR1 is SNHLY and CDR2 is FYNNEI in the germline V gene. The J segment lost 1 base and the V segment lost 6 bases, leaving 1 base of the junction unmatched.

The V and J genes are TRBV5-1 and TRBJ2-1; the D is unclear. Trimming removed 0 bases at V and 5 bases at J, with 6 bases between. Germline V gene lookup returns CDR1 SGHRS and CDR2 YFSETQ. This CDR3 region has 13 residues. DNA for the CDR3: TGCGCCAGCAGCTTGGTAGTAGACAATGAGCAGTTCTTC. Protein product: CASSLVVDNEQFF.

CDR3 in DNA: TGTGCCAGCAGCTCCCCGGGACAGGGGATATATGGCTACACCTTC. Protein: CASSSPGQGIYGYTF. V usage is TRBV7-8 and J usage is TRBJ1-2; TRBD1 aligns across 10 bases. Trimming removed 4 bases from V and 5 bases from J; junction bases left unmatched: 7. The CDR3 runs 15 residues. Per the germline V gene, CDR1 is SGHVS and CDR2 is FQNEAQ.

This clone was counted only a few times. V usage is TRBV13 and J usage is TRBJ1-1; D gene ambiguous. The CDR3 consists of 14 residues. Per germline, CDR1 PRHDT and CDR2 FYEKMQ (reference sequence). V gave up 1 base and J gave up 6 bases, with 12 bases separating them. The CDR3, as DNA: TGTGCCAGCAGCTTAGTAACTTTCCCTGCTGAAGCTTTCTTT. As protein: CASSLVTFPAEAFF.

This clone turned up a few times. The chain employs TRBV6-1 and TRBJ2-3; weak D call: TRBD1 (5 bases). Germline CDR1 is MNHNS and CDR2 is SASEGT. CDR3 length equals 15 residues. The V end lost 2 bases, the J end lost 0 bases, and 9 bases lay between the germline ends. CDR3 bases: TGTGCCAGCAGTGAATGGGCAGGGAGCACAGATACGCAGTATTTT. It codes for CASSEWAGSTDTQYF.

This chain joins TRBV2 and TRBJ2-5; possible D gene TRBD1, 6 bases. Trimming took off 8 bases at V and 0 bases at J, with 7 bases between the two ends. Germline lookup yields CDR1 SNHLY and CDR2 FYNNEI. The CDR3 sequence is 12 residues long. CDR3 coding DNA: TGTGCCAGCCGGGACAACCAAGAGACCCAGTACTTC. This translates into CASRDNQETQYF.

This chain joins TRBV11-2 and TRBJ2-5; D possibly corresponds to TRBD1 (5 bases). Germline assignment: CDR1 SGHAT and CDR2 FQNNGV. V was clipped by 1 base and J by 0 bases, with 9 bases between them. The CDR3 covers 15 residues. The CDR3 reads CASSLGGAYQETQYF. In DNA, the CDR3 is TGTGCCAGCAGCTTAGGTGGGGCGTACCAAGAGACCCAGTACTTC.

This chain uses TRBV7-2 with TRBJ1-5; tentatively, D is TRBD1 (5 bases). The germline V and J ends were trimmed by 5 bases and 7 bases, with 18 bases remaining between them. The CDR3 runs to 15 residues. Germline CDR1 SGHTA, CDR2 FQGNSA. In nucleotides, the CDR3 is TGTGCCAGCAGCCAGGGTGGGGCTCCGGGGCAGCCCCAGCATTTT. Translation: CASSQGGAPGQPQHF. Supplemented by reference TRBV7-2 and TRBJ1-5, the full variable domain reads GAGVSQSPSNKVTEKGKDVELRCDPISGHTALYWYRQSLGQGLEFLIYFQGNSAPDKSGLPSDRFSAERTGGSVSTLTIQRTQQEDSAVYLCASSQGGAPGQPQHFGDGTRLSIL.

This clone has just a few counts. This chain uses TRBV18 with TRBJ1-6; D remains unclear. The germline gives CDR1 KGHSH, CDR2 LQKENI. This CDR3 has 13 residues. The V and J ends lost 2 bases and 8 bases respectively, with 7 bases between them. In nucleotides, the CDR3 is TGTGCCAGCTCACCAGGGGATGATTCACCCCTCCACTTT. Its protein product is CASSPGDDSPLHF.

The chain links TRBV10-3 to TRBJ2-7; the D is unclear. Trimming stripped 0 bases from V and 2 bases from J, with 2 bases between. Per the germline V gene, CDR1 is ENHRY and CDR2 is SYGVKD. This CDR3 is built from 12 residues. CDR3 in DNA: TGTGCCATCAGTGAGTCGCCCTACGAGCAGTACTTC. Its protein product is CAISESPYEQYF.

The V call is TRBV25-1, the J call TRBJ2-5; 7 bases fit TRBD1. Germline V gene sequence: CDR1 MGHDK, CDR2 SYGVNS. The CDR3 spans 11 residues. V shed 5 bases, J shed 11 bases, and the junction held 5 bases outside the gene matches. CDR3 coding DNA: TGTGCCAGCAGTCAACAGGGGCCTCAGTACTTC. It is translated as CASSQQGPQYF. Based on the CDR3 plus reference TRBV25-1 and TRBJ2-5, the full variable domain is EADIYQTPRYLVIGTGKKITLECSQTMGHDKMYWYQQDPGMELHLIHYSYGVNSTEKGDLSSESTVSRIRTEHFPLTLESARPSHTSQYLCASSQQGPQYFGPGTRLLVL.

The chain uses TRBV14 and TRBJ1-1; D gene unclear. CDR3 length equals 13 residues. Trimming shortened V by 4 bases and J by 5 bases, and 11 bases separated the two germline ends. The V gene's germline CDR1 is SGHDN and CDR2 FVKESK. CDR3 coding DNA: TGTGCCAGCAGCCCTATCCTGAGGACTGAAGCTTTCTTT. Translated, it gives CASSPILRTEAFF.

J is TRBJ1-1 and V is TRBV7-8; D gene ambiguous. The CDR3 loop spans 14 amino acids. Trimming removed 1 base at V and 4 bases at J, with 10 bases between. The germline V gene has CDR1 SGHVS and CDR2 FQNEAQ. As DNA, the CDR3 is TGTGCCAGCAGCTTAGGGGGTTGGGTCACTGAAGCTTTCTTT. Residues: CASSLGGWVTEAFF. The whole variable domain, filled in from reference TRBV7-8 and TRBJ1-1, reads GAGVSQSPRYKVAKRGQDVALRCDPISGHVSLFWYQQALGQGPEFLTYFQNEAQLDKSGLPSDRFFAERPEGSVSTLKIQRTQQEDSAVYLCASSLGGWVTEAFFGQGTRLTVV.

This CDR3 reads CASSYHGELFF. The CDR3 DNA is TGTGCCAGCAGCTACCACGGGGAGCTGTTTTTT. V gene TRBV2 combines with J gene TRBJ2-2; D remains unclear. CDR1 is SNHLY and CDR2 is FYNNEI in the germline V gene. This CDR3 region has 11 residues. Trimming left V 6 bases short and J 7 bases short, with 6 bases between.

The rearrangement links TRBV6-5 to TRBJ1-2; 10 bases fit TRBD1. The germline gives CDR1 MNHEY, CDR2 SVGAGI. This CDR3 region has 15 residues. The V gene end was trimmed by 5 bases and the J gene end by 2 bases; junction bases not matched to a gene: 5. The CDR3 region is CASSNDRGHNYGYTF. The CDR3 nucleotides are TGTGCCAGCAGTAACGACAGGGGGCACAACTATGGCTACACCTTC.

The chain carries TRBV5-1 and TRBJ1-2, with a weak D call TRBD1 (5 bases). Trimming shortened V by 0 bases and J by 6 bases, and 12 bases separated the two germline ends. Germline V gene data show CDR1 as SGHRS and CDR2 as YFSETQ. This CDR3 region has 14 residues. This chain's CDR3 is CASSLGTGGNGYTF. As DNA, the CDR3 is TGCGCCAGCAGCTTGGGCACGGGGGGAAATGGCTACACCTTC.